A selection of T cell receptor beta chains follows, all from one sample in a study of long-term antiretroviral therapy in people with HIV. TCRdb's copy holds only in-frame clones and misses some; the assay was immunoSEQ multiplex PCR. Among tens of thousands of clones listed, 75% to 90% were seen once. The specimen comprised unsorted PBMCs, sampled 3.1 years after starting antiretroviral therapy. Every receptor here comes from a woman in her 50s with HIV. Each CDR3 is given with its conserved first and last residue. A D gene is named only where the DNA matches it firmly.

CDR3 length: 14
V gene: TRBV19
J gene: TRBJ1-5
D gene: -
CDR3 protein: CASSSQLQVQPQHF

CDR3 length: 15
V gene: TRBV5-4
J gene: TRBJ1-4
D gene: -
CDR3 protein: CASSLGGATNEKLFF

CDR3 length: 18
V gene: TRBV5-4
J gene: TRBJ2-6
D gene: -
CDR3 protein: CASSVDPGLGAGANVLTF

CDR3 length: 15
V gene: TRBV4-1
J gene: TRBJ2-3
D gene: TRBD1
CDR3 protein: CASSQEGGVTDTQYF

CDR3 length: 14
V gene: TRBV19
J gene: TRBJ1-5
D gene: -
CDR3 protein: CASRSLGSNQPQHF

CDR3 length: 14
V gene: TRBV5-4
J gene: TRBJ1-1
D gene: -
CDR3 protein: CANRPSPMNTEAFF

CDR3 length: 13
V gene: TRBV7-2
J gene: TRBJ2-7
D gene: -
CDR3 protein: CASKPTPTYEQYF

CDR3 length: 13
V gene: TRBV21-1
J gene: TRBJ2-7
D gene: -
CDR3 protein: CASRWEISYEQYF

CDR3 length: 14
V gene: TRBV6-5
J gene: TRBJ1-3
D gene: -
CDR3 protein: CASSYSRGIGTIYF

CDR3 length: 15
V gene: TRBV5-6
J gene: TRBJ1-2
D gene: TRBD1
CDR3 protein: CASSPLGQGDYGYTF

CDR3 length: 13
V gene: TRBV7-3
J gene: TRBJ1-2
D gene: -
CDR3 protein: CASSFGGQSGYTF

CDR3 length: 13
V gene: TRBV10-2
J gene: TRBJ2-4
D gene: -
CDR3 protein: CASSWGAGDIQYF

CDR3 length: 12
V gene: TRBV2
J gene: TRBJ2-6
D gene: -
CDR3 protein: CASARGANVLTF

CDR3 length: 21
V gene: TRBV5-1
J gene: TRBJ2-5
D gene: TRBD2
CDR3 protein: CASSLSIRAGIEAGVQETQYF

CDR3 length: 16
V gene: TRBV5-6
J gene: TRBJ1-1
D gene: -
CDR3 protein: CASSSRGRLGNTEAFF

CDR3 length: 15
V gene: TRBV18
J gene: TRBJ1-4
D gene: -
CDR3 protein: CASSPSMEFNEKLFF

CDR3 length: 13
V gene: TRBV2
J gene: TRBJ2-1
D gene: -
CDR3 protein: CASKRDRINEQFF

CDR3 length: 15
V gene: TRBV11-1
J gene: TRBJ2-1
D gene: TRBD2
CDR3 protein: CASSLLSGGAREQFF

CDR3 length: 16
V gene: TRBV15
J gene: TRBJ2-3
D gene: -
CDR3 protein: CATSRDPLLLLYTQYF

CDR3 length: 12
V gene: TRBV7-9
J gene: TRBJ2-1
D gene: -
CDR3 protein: CASSPKHNEQFF

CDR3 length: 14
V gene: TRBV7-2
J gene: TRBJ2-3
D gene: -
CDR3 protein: CASSLAPNSDTQYF

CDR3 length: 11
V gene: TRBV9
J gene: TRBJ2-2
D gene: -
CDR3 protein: CASSVDVELFF

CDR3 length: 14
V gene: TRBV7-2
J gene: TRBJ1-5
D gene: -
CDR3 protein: CASSLMAANQPQHF

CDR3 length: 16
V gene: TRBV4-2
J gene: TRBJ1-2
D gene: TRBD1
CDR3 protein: CASSQDPQGVNYGYTF

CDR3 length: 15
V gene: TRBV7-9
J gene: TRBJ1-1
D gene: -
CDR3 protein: CASSLGRVGNTEAFF

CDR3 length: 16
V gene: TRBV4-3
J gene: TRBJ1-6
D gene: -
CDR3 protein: CASSQGDGQGNSPLHF

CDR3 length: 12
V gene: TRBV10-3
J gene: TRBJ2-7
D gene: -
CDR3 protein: CAISPGHEEQYF

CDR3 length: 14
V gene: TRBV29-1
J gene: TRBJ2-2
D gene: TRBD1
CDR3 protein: CSVIRDRDTGELFF

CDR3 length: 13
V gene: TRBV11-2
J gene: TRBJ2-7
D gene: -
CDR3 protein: CASSLDGAFSQYF

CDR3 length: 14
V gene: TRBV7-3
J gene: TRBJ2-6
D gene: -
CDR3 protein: CASSYSSGANVLTF

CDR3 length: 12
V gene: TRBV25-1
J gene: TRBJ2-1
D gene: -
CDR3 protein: CASSVLINEQFF

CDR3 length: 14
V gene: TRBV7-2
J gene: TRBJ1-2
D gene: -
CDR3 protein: CASSLARGEGDYTF

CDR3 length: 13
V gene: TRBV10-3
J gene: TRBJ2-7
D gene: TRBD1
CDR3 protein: CAISEYRGGEQYF

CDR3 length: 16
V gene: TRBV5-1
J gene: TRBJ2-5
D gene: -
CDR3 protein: CASSPGGASHKKTQYF

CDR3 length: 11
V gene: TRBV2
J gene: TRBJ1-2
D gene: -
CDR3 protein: CASTTSGGYTF

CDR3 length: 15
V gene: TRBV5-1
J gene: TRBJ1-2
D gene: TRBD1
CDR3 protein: CASRRGTGNDYGYTF

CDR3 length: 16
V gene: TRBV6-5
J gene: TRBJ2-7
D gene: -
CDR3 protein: CASSYSSRATAGEQYF

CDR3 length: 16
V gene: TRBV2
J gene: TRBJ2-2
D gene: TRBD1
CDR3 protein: CASRHAGQGNTGELFF

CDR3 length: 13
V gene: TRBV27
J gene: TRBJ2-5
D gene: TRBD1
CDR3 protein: CASSPGTAGTQYF

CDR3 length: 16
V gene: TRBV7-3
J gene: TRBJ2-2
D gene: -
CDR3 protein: CASSLLVGAYTGELFF

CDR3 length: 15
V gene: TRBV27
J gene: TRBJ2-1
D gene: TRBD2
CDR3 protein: CASSASSGGYNEQFF

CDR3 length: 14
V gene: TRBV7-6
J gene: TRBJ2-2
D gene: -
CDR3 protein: CASSLVGNTGELFF

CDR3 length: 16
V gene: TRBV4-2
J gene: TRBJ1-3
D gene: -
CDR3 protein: CASSQVSRGAGNTIYF

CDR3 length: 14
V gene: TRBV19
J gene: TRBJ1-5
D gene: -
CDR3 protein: CASSIGQRNQPQHF

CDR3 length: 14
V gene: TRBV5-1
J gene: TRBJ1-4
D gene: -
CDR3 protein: CASSRSDARGKLFF

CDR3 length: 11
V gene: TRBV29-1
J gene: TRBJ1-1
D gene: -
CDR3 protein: CSVDSGTEAFF

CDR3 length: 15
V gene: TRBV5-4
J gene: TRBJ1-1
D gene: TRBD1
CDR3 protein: CASSIFDRANTEAFF

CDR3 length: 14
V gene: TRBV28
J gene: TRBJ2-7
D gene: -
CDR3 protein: CASSVTGGLYEQYF

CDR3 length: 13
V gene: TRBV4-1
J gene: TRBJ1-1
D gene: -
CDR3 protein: CASRRSGGAEAFF

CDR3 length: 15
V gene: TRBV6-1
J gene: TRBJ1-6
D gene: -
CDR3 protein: CASSGLGVGNSPLHF

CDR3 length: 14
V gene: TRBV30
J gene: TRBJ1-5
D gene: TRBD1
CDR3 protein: CAWSVGTGGQPQHF

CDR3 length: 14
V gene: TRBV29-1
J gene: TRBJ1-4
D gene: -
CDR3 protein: CSVEDPGGGEKLFF

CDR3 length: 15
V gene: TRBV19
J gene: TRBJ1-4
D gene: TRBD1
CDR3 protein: CASSIWDRSNEKLFF

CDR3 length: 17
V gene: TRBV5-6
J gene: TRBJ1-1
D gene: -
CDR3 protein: CASSLKHTGTVNTEAFF